A selection of T cell receptor beta chains follows, all from one sample in a study of early T cells in non-severe SARS-CoV-2 infection. One entry per CDR3 protein, called by TCRdb with MiXCR from the 5' RACE reads. The sample has about 85,000 distinct CDR3 sequences, 13% to 15% seen once. The sequenced material came from whole blood. The receptors stem from an adult who was a healthcare worker with PCR-confirmed SARS-CoV-2 infection or an uninfected control (not recorded which). The CDR3 runs from the conserved cysteine through the conserved F or W. The order of the fields is CDR3 protein, J gene, V gene.

CASSYSGGLAGGTGELFF TRBJ2-2 TRBV6-5
CSARDSLYEQYF TRBJ2-7 TRBV20-1
CASRLGSREGRYNEQFF TRBJ2-1 TRBV12-2
CASSLDGRTFSYEQYF TRBJ2-7 TRBV5-1
CASGYNPDNEQFF TRBJ2-1 TRBV12-5
CASSQVEGFGYGYTF TRBJ1-2 TRBV4-1
CSVVGLENIQYF TRBJ2-4 TRBV29-1
CSARDGERGAGYEQYF TRBJ2-7 TRBV20-1
CASSGKGDSSHNEQFF TRBJ2-1 TRBV9
CATSRGGEWTDTQYF TRBJ2-3 TRBV15
CASKTGGGYGYTF TRBJ1-2 TRBV27
CASSPGTSQETQYF TRBJ2-5 TRBV5-1